This T cell receptor beta chain was captured by sequencing in a study of long-term antiretroviral therapy in people with HIV. Points from the study as a whole: Sampling of blood ran from the mid-2000s to the late 2010s, and older ART regimens were possibly in use. It was observed that HIV repertoires exhibited narrower CDR3 length ranges than controls.

V was trimmed by 1 base and J by 6 bases, leaving 7 bases between them. The CDR3 has 12 residues. Germline assignment: CDR1 LNHDA and CDR2 SQIVND (reference sequence). Researchers ran immunoSEQ v3.0 at survey level. Here immunoSEQ multiplex PCR was the method, and the copy in TCRdb shows in-frame clones only, minus some. The table records roughly 50,000 clones, roughly four fifths of them present only once. Details on this clone: What it binds is unknown.

The sequencing used unsorted PBMCs, collected 0.8 years after starting antiretroviral therapy. The gene calls are TRBV19 and TRBJ2-7; D unresolved. This clonotype was sampled from a woman between 18 and 30 years old with HIV. CDR3 sequence: CASSIVPAEQYF. The CDR3, as DNA: TGTGCCAGTAGTATAGTTCCGGCCGAGCAGTACTTC.